This T cell receptor (beta chain) was sequenced during a study of human T cells and chemical hapten exposure. Study-level background: For sensitization, 2% DPC was applied to an approximately 2 cm by approximately 2 cm patch of upper inner arm skin.

TCRdb called the RACE reads again in MiXCR, with one record for every CDR3 protein. This table has around 100,000 distinct CDR3 sequences, about 11% appearing once. Points from the study as a whole: PT1 expanded TCR numbers tracked positively with patch test score.

Many counts were recorded for this clonotype. Its matching antigen is unknown. Specified time point: patch test 1, 2 weeks after DPC sensitization. The sample's treatment: therapeutic diphenylcyclopropenone sensitization with weekly scalp DPC. Alopecia patients deemed DPC-suitable, aged 18 to 70, excluding pregnancy. The sequences come from whole blood, collected in connection with sensitization to the hapten diphenylcyclopropenone (DPC). This clonotype originated in a woman between 35 and 50 years old with alopecia areata. Some clones in this sample may be carry-over from other donors' samples.

The CDR3: CASSMDSNTGELFF. The CDR3 DNA is TGCGCCAGCAGTATGGACAGTAACACCGGGGAGCTGTTTTTT. This chain connects TRBV10-1 to TRBJ2-2, with D tentatively TRBD1 (6 bases). This CDR3 spans 14 amino acids. Between the trimmed V and J ends, which lost 5 bases and 2 bases, there was a span of 9 bases. The germline V gene encodes CDR1 WNHNN and CDR2 SYGVQD (reference sequence).